The sequence of this T cell receptor beta chain was determined in a study of T cell responses to AZD1222 COVID-19 vaccine. Study overall: Second-dose intervals near 4 or 12 weeks were combined.

As for this clone: Its cognate antigen is unknown.

The V segment lost 3 bases and the J segment 6 bases; nucleotides outside the gene matches: 5. The germline V gene has CDR1 SEHNR and CDR2 FQNEAQ (reference sequence). This CDR3 has 14 amino acids. Sequencing was performed with immunoSEQ multiplex PCR; in TCRdb, only in-frame clones are kept and a portion is missing. There are over 100,000 clones in the sample; 90% occur only once, and 1.5% to 2% lies in the top ten. Whole-study results and caveats: With dominance at 160-218 and 743-854, vaccine-associated CD4 TCRs spanned spike. Spike-specific TCR breadth and depth both grew after two AZD1222 doses. Mostly white British, mostly female donors; authors suggested clonal diversity may be underestimated.

This TCR was recovered from an adult in good health. The chain couples TRBV7-9 to TRBJ2-3, with 8 bases lining up with TRBD2. This sample comprised peripheral blood, obtained on day 0 of AZD1222 vaccination. The CDR3 is CASSLRGETDTQYF. CDR3 DNA sequence: TGTGCCAGCAGCTTGCGGGGGGAAACGGATACGCAGTATTTT.